A selection of T cell receptor beta chains follows, all from one sample in a study of cytomegalovirus exposure and HLA in healthy donors. Produced via immunoSEQ multiplex PCR; TCRdb's table is partial and in-frame only. In the table there are 100,000 to 150,000 clones, about two thirds of which are singletons. Sequencing input: PBMCs. The receptors stem from a man aged 55 to 70 in good health and CMV-seropositive. Both conserved end residues are part of each CDR3. D genes are given only for firm matches. Clone sizes are given selectively: once, few, many, or a class where the clone is expanded.

abundance	v_gene	j_gene	d_gene	CDR3nt	CDR3aa
.	TRBV6-5	TRBJ2-1	TRBD1	TGTGCCAGCAGTTACTCTGGGACAGGGCTGTTCTTC	CASSYSGTGLFF
.	TRBV28	TRBJ1-5	.	TGTGCCAGCAGTCCAAATACAGGGACACTCAATCAGCCCCAGCATTTT	CASSPNTGTLNQPQHF
few	TRBV28	TRBJ1-2	TRBD1	TGTGCCAGCAGTTCCGGGACAGGGGAAGTTGTCTATGGCTACACCTTC	CASSSGTGEVVYGYTF
.	TRBV27	TRBJ1-6	TRBD1	TGTGCCAGCAGTTTATCCGGGACAGGGAACAATTCACCCCTCCACTTT	CASSLSGTGNNSPLHF
few	TRBV4-1	TRBJ2-7	TRBD1	TGCGCCAGCAGCCACATGCCTACAGGGGGCGATGAGCAGTACTTC	CASSHMPTGGDEQYF
.	TRBV4-1	TRBJ1-4	.	TGCGCCAGCAGCCCCGAAGCCTCGGGTACTGAAAAACTGTTTTTT	CASSPEASGTEKLFF
.	TRBV7-2	TRBJ2-5	.	TGTGCCAGCAGCTTAATACTAGCTCCCCCGCGTGAGACCCAGTACTTC	CASSLILAPPRETQYF
few	TRBV7-2	TRBJ2-2	.	TGTGCCAGCAGCCCGTCTATCTCCACCGGGGAGCTGTTTTTT	CASSPSISTGELFF
.	TRBV5-1	TRBJ2-5	TRBD2	TGCGCCAGCAGACTGGGGACTAACTTACAAGAGACCCAGTACTTC	CASRLGTNLQETQYF
.	TRBV4-1	TRBJ1-6	.	TGCGCCAGCAGCCAAGATCTCGATTCTAGATCCAGGGTCTATCGTTCACCCCTCCACTTT	CASSQDLDSRSRVYRSPLHF
.	TRBV10-3	TRBJ2-3	TRBD1	TGTGCCATCAGTGCCGGGACAGGGCGCTACGATACGCAGTATTTT	CAISAGTGRYDTQYF
.	TRBV7-2	TRBJ2-1	TRBD2	TGTGCCAGCAGCTCCCGGACTAGCGGGGGAAGCTATGAGCAGTTCTTC	CASSSRTSGGSYEQFF
.	TRBV30	TRBJ2-7	.	TGTGCCTGGAGTGTAGGGGGGGCATCGTGGGAGCAGTACTTC	CAWSVGGASWEQYF
.	TRBV5-1	TRBJ1-2	.	TGCGCCAGTACTGGGGGGAACTATGGCTACACCTTC	CASTGGNYGYTF
.	TRBV2	TRBJ2-3	.	TGTGCCAGCAGGCGGGAGCTGGGGGGCGTGAGGGCAGATACGCAGTATTTT	CASRRELGGVRADTQYF
.	TRBV6-5	TRBJ2-7	.	TGTGCCAGCAGTTACGCAAGGACTGGTACCTACGAGCAGTACTTC	CASSYARTGTYEQYF
.	TRBV12-5	TRBJ1-6	.	TGTGCTAGTTACTGCCGCCGGTGGGGGGATTCACCCCTCCACTTT	CASYCRRWGDSPLHF
few	TRBV27	TRBJ2-1	TRBD2	TGTGCCAGCAGTTTCAAGCGGGGGATCTTACGGGAGCAGTTCTTC	CASSFKRGILREQFF
.	TRBV4-2	TRBJ2-7	.	TGTGCCAGCAGCCAAGATCTCGGGGAGGCCTACGAGCAGTACTTC	CASSQDLGEAYEQYF
.	TRBV5-1	TRBJ2-3	.	TGCGCCAGCAGCTTGGGACAGGTTCACACAGATACGCAGTATTTT	CASSLGQVHTDTQYF
.	TRBV19	TRBJ1-6	.	TGTGCCAGTAGTATCTCGCGCGGGAATAATTCACCCCTCCACTTT	CASSISRGNNSPLHF
.	TRBV4-1	TRBJ2-3	.	TGCGCCAGCAGCCAAGAGACACCAATCCCCGTGCCCACAGATACGCAGTATTTT	CASSQETPIPVPTDTQYF
.	TRBV11-3	TRBJ2-1	.	TGTGCCAGCAGCTTAGTCCCAGGAACTCACTCCTACAATGAGCAGTTCTTC	CASSLVPGTHSYNEQFF
.	TRBV5-1	TRBJ1-2	TRBD1	TGCGCCAGCAGCTTGGGGGACAGGGTAGACGGAAGGAACTATGGCTACACCTTC	CASSLGDRVDGRNYGYTF
.	TRBV10-3	TRBJ1-1	.	TGTGCCATCAGTGACACGAAACAGGGATCCACTGAAGCTTTCTTT	CAISDTKQGSTEAFF
.	TRBV2	TRBJ2-2	.	TGTGCCAGCAGGGCAGGGCTAAACACCGGGGAGCTGTTTTTT	CASRAGLNTGELFF
.	TRBV7-3	TRBJ1-4	TRBD1	TGTGCCAGCAGCGTCGGACAGGGACGTAATGAAAAACTGTTTTTT	CASSVGQGRNEKLFF
few	TRBV6-6	TRBJ1-4	.	TGTGCCAGCACGGGGGAGGGGAGAAAACTGTTTTTT	CASTGEGRKLFF
.	TRBV7-9	TRBJ2-5	TRBD2	TGTTCCAGCATCCCCGTGGGGGGGGAGACCCAGTACTTC	CSSIPVGGETQYF
few	TRBV6-6	TRBJ1-1	.	TGTGCCAGCAGTTACCCATCCACGGGTTACACTGAAGCTTTCTTT	CASSYPSTGYTEAFF
.	TRBV9	TRBJ1-4	TRBD1	TGTGCCAGCAGCGAGCGGGACAGGGATAAGGGGAAACTGTTTTTT	CASSERDRDKGKLFF
.	TRBV11-1	TRBJ2-1	.	TGTGCCAGCAGCTTAGGTTCGGGAGATGAGCAGTTCTTC	CASSLGSGDEQFF
few	TRBV5-1	TRBJ1-1	.	TGCGCCAGCAGCTTTAACAGGGTGGGCGGCACTGAAGCTTTCTTT	CASSFNRVGGTEAFF
few	TRBV6-4	TRBJ2-1	.	TGTGCCAGCAGTGAAAAGGGGGGGTCCTACAATGAGCAGTTCTTC	CASSEKGGSYNEQFF
.	TRBV5-1	TRBJ2-7	.	TGCGCCAGCAGCTATGCAGGCGTCTCCTACGAGCAGTACTTC	CASSYAGVSYEQYF
few	TRBV2	TRBJ2-7	TRBD2	TGTGCCAGCAGGAGCGGGGGAGACTACGAGCAGTACTTC	CASRSGGDYEQYF